This TCR beta chain was sequenced in a study of CD8+ T cells in alopecia areata. Treatment noted: oral pan-JAK inhibitor, 5-10 mg twice daily. As the sequencing template, cDNA was produced by extracting RNA and reverse transcribing it. Only in-frame clones appear in the TCRdb table, and some are missing; sequencing was by immunoSEQ multiplex PCR. The profile covers some 190,000 clones, with approximately 65% appearing a single time and 0.95% to 1.5% taken by the ten largest. V lost 6 bases to trimming and J lost 9 bases, with 11 bases between them. This CDR3 is 11 amino acids long. CDR1 is LNHDA and CDR2 is SQIVND in the germline V gene (reference sequence).

The sequenced sample was CD4+ T cells sorted from blood, obtained at approximately week 44, from a patient treated with tofacitinib. V and J are TRBV19 and TRBJ1-2; D remains unclear. The clonotype was recovered from a human donor with alopecia areata. For the CDR3, the DNA is TGTGCCAGTAGCGGACTTAGGAGCTACACCTTC. It yields the protein CASSGLRSYTF.